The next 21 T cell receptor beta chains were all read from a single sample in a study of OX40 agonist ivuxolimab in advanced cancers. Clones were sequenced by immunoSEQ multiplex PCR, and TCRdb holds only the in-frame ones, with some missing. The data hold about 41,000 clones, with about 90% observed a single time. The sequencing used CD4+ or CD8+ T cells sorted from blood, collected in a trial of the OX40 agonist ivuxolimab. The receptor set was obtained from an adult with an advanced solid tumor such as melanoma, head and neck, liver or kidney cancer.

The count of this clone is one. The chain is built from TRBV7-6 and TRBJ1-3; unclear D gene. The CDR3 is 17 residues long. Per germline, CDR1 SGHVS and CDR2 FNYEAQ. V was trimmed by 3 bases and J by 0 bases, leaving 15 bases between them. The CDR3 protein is CASSLTPDGSSGNTIYF. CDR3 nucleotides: TGTGCCAGCAGCTTGACCCCGGACGGTAGCTCTGGAAACACCATATATTTT.

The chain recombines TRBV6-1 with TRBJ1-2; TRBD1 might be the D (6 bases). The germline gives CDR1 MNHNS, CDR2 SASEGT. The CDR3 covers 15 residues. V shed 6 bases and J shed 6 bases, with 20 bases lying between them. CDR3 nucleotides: TGTGCCAGCAGGTTCCCAGGCAGGGGAGAAGATGGCTACACCTTC. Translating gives CASRFPGRGEDGYTF.

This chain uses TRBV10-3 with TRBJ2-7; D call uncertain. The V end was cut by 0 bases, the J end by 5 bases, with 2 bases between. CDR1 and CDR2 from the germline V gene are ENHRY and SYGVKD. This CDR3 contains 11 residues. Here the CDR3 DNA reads TGTGCCATCAGTGAGTCTAACGAGCAGTACTTC. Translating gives CAISESNEQYF.

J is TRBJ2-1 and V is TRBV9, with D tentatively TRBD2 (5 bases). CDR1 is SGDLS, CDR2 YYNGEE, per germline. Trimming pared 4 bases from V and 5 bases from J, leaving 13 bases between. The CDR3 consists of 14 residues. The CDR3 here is CASSRRERDNEQFF. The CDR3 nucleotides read TGTGCCAGCAGCAGACGGGAAAGAGACAATGAGCAGTTCTTC.

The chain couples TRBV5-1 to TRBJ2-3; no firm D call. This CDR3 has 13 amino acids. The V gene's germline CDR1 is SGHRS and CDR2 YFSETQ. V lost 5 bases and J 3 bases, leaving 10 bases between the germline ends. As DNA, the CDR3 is TGCGCCAGCAGTGTCCTAATGACAGATACGCAGTATTTT. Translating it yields CASSVLMTDTQYF.

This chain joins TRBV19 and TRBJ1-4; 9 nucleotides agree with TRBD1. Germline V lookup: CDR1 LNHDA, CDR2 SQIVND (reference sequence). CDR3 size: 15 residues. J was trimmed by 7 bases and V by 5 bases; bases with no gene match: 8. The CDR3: CASSFAGTGSEKLFF. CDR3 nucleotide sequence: TGTGCCAGTAGTTTCGCCGGGACAGGGTCTGAAAAACTGTTTTTT.

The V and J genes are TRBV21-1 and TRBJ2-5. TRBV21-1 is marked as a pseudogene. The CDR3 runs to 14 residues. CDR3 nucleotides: TGTGCCAGCGGCGCCCGGGCTCTACAAGAGACCCAGTACTTC. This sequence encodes CASGARALQETQYF.

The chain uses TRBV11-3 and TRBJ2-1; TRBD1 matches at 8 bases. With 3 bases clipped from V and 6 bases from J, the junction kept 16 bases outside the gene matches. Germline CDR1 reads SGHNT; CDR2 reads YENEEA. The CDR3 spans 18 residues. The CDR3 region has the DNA TGTGCCAGCAGCTTGGGCGGCCAGGGGGCTTTTTATCGCAATGAGCAGTTCTTC. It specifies CASSLGGQGAFYRNEQFF.

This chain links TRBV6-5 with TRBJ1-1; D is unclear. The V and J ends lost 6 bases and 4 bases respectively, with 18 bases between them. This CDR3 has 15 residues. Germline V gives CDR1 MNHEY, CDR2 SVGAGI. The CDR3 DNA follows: TGTGCCAGCAGCGCTTACCGGGAGGGTAGCACTGAAGCTTTCTTT. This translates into CASSAYREGSTEAFF.

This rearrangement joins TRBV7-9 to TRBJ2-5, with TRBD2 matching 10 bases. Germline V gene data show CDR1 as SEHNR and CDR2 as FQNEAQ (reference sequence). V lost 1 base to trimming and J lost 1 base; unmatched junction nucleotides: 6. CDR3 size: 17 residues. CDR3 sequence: CASSLEGLAGVQETQYF. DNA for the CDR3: TGTGCCAGCAGCTTAGAGGGGCTAGCGGGGGTCCAAGAGACCCAGTACTTC.

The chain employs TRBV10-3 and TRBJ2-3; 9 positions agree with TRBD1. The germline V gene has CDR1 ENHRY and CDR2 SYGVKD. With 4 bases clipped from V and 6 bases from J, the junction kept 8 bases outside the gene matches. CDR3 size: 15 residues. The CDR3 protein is CAISALTGGEDTQYF. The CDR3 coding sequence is TGTGCCATCAGTGCTCTGACAGGGGGAGAGGATACGCAGTATTTT.

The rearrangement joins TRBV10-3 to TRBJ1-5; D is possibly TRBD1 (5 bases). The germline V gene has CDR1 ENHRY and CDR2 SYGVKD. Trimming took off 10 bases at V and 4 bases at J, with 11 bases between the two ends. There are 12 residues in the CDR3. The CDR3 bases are TGTGCCACCCGACAGTTTAATCAGCCCCAGCATTTT. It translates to CATRQFNQPQHF.

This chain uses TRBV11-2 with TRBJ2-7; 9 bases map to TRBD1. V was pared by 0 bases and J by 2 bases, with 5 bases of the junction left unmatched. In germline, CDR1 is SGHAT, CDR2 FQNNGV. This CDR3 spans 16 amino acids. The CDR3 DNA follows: TGTGCCAGCAGCTTAGACTCGGGACAGGGAGCCTACGAGCAGTACTTC. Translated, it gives CASSLDSGQGAYEQYF.

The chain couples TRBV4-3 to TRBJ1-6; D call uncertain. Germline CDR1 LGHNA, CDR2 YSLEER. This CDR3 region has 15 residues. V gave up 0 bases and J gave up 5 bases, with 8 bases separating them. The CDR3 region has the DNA TGCGCCAGCAGCCAAGAAACGGCCCATAATTCACCCCTCCACTTT. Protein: CASSQETAHNSPLHF.

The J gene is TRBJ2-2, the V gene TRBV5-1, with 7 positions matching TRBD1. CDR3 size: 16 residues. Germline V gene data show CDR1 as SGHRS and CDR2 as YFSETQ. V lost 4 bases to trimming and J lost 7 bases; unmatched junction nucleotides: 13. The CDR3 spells CASSTSGTAKGGELFF. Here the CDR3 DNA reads TGCGCCAGCAGCACGTCCGGGACAGCGAAGGGCGGGGAGCTGTTTTTT.

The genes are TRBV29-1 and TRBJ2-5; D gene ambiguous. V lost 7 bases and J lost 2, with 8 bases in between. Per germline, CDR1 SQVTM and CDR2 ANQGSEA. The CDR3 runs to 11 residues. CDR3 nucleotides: TGCAGCGCTCTTCCGCAAGAGACCCAGTACTTC. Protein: CSALPQETQYF.

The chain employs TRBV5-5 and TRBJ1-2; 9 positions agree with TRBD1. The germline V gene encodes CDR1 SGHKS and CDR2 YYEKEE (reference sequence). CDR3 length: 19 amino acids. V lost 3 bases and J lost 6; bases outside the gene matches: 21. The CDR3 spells CASSSTRPGTGYRYDGYTF. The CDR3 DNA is TGTGCCAGCAGCTCGACCCGGCCCGGGACAGGGTATAGGTACGATGGCTACACCTTC. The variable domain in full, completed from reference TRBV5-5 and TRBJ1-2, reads DAGVTQSPTHLIKTRGQQVTLRCSPISGHKSVSWYQQVLGQGPQFIFQYYEKEERGRGNFPDRFSARQFPNYSSELNVNALLLGDSALYLCASSSTRPGTGYRYDGYTFGSGTRLTVV.

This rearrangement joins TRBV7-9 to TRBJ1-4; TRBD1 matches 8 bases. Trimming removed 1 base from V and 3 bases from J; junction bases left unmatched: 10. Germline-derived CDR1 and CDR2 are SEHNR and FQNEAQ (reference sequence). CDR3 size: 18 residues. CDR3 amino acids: CASSLEAQGAMSNEKLFF. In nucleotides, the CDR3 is TGTGCCAGCAGCTTAGAGGCCCAGGGGGCGATGTCTAATGAAAAACTGTTTTTT.

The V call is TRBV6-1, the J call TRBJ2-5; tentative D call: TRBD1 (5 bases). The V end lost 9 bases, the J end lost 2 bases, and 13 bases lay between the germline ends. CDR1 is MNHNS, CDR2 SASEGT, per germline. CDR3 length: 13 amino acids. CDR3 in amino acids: CASLQVVQETQYF. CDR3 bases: TGTGCCAGTCTACAGGTCGTACAAGAGACCCAGTACTTC.

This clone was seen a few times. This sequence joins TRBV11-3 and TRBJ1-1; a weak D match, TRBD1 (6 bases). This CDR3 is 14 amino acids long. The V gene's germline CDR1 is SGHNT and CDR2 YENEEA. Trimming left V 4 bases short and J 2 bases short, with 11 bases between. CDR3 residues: CASSSSGTNTEAFF. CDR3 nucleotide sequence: TGTGCCAGCAGCTCATCCGGGACAAACACTGAAGCTTTCTTT.

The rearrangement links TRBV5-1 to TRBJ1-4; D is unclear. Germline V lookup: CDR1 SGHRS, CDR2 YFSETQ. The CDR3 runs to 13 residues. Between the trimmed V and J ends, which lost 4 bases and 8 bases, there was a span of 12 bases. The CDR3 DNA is TGCGCCAGCAGCCCCGGCCCCTTGGAAAAACTGTTTTTT. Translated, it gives CASSPGPLEKLFF.